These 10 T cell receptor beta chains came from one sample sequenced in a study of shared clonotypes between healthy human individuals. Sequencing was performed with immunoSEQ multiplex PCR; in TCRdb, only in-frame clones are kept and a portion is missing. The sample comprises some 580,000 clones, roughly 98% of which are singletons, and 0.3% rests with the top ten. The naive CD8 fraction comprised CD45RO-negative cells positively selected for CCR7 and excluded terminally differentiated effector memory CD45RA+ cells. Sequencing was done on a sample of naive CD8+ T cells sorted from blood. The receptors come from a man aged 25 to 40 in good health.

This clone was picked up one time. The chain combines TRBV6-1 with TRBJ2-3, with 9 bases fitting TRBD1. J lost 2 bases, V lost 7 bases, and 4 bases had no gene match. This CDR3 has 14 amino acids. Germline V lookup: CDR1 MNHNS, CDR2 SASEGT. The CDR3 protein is CASTRTGDTDTQYF. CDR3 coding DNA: TGTGCCAGCACACGGACAGGGGACACAGATACGCAGTATTTT.

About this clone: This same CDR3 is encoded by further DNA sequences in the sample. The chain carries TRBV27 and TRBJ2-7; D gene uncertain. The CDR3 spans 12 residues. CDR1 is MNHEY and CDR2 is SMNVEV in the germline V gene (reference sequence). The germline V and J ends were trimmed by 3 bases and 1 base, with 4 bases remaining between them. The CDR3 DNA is TGTGCCAGCAGTTTTTCTTCCTACGAGCAGTACTTC. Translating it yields CASSFSSYEQYF.

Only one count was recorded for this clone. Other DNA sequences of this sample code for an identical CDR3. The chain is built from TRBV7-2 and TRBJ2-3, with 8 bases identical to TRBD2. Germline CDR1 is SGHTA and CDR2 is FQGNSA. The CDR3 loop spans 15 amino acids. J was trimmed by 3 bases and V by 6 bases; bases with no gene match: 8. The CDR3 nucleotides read TGTGCCAGCAGGAGCACTAGCGGAGGTACAGATACGCAGTATTTT. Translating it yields CASRSTSGGTDTQYF.

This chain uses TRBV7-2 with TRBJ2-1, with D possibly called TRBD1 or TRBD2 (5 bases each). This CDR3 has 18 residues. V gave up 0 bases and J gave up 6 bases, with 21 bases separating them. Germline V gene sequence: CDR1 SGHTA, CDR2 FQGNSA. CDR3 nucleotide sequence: TGTGCCAGCAGCTTAGCCCCGCGCGCGGAGTTCGGGACCAATGAGCAGTTCTTC. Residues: CASSLAPRAEFGTNEQFF.

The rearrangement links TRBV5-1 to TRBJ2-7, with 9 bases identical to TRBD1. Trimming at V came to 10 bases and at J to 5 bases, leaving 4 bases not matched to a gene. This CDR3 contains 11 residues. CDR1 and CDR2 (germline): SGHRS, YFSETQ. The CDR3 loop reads CASRTGDEQYF. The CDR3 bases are TGCGCCTCGCGGACAGGGGACGAGCAGTACTTC. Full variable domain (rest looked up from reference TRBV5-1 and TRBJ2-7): KAGVTQTPRYLIKTRGQQVTLSCSPISGHRSVSWYQQTPGQGLQFLFEYFSETQRNKGNFPGRFSGRQFSNSRSEMNVSTLELGDSALYLCASRTGDEQYFGPGTRLTVT.

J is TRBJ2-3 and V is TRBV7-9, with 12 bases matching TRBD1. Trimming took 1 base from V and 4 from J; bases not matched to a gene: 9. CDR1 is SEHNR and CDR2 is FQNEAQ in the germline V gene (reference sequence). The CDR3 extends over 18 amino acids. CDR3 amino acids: CASSLVIGDRGRADTQYF. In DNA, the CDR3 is TGTGCCAGCAGCTTAGTAATAGGGGACAGGGGGCGCGCAGATACGCAGTATTTT.

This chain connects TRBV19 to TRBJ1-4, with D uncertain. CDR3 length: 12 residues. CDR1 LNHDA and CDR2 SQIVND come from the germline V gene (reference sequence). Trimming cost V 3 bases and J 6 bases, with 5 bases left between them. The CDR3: CASSMEDEKLFF. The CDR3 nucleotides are TGTGCCAGTAGTATGGAAGATGAAAAACTGTTTTTT.

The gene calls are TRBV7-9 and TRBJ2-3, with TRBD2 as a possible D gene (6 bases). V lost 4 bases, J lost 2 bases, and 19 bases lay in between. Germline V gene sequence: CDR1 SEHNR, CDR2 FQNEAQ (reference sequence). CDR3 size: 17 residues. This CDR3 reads CASSYQGSGSNTDTQYF. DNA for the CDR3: TGTGCCAGCAGCTACCAAGGTAGCGGTTCGAACACAGATACGCAGTATTTT.

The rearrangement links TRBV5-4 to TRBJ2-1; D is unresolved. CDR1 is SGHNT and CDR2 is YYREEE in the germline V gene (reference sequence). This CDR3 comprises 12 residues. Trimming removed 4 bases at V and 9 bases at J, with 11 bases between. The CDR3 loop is CASSNIGSEQFF. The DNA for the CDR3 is TGTGCCAGCAGCAATATCGGAAGTGAGCAGTTCTTC.

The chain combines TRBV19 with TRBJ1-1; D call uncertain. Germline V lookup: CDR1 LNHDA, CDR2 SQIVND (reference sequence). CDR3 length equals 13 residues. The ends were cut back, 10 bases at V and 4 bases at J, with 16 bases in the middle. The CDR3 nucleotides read TGTGCCACTGGCATCCTAGTCGGCACTGAAGCTTTCTTT. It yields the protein CATGILVGTEAFF.